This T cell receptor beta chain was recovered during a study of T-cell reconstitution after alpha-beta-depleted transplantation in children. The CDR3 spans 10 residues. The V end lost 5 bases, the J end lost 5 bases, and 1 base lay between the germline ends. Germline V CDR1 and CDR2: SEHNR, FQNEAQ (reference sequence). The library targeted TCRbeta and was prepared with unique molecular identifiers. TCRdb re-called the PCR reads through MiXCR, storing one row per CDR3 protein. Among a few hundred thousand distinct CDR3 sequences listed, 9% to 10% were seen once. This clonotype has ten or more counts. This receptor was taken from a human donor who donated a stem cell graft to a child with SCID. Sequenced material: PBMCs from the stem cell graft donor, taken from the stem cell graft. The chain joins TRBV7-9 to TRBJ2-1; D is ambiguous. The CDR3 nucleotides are TGTGCCAGCAGCGACAATGAGCAGTTCTTC. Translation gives CASSDNEQFF.